Listed here is a single T cell receptor beta chain. This record comes from a study of blood T cell repertoires in COVID-19. For the study at large: Sources were T cells, B-cell-depleted T cells, or PBMCs; the material itself was cDNA or gDNA.

V was trimmed by 4 bases and J by 1 base, leaving 9 bases between them. This CDR3 comprises 14 residues. CDR1 and CDR2 (germline): LNHDA, SQIVND (reference sequence). Measured with immunoSEQ multiplex PCR; TCRdb has only the in-frame clones, and not every one. The table has 90,000 to 130,000 clones, 70% to 90% seen once; the top ten hold about 1.3%. J is TRBJ2-3 and V is TRBV19; D may be TRBD1 (6 bases). The material sequenced was peripheral blood. This TCR came from a man aged 35-49 years with acute or convalescent COVID-19. The CDR3 DNA follows: TGTGCCAGTAGTACCAGACAGGGCACAGATACGCAGTATTTT. It translates to CASSTRQGTDTQYF.